The sequence of this TCR beta chain was determined in a study of T cells in Graves' hyperthyroidism and ophthalmopathy (dated by TCRdb to about 2019). Broadly, across the study: Peripheral blood samples were taken at the time of initial diagnosis, prior to any treatment. To identify TCR V-J signatures that set the groups apart, the researchers used a discovery cohort of about a hundred patients, made up of under 50 with Graves' ophthalmopathy and 57 with stable Graves' hyperthyroidism. An independent validation cohort of around 20 hyperthyroidism patients and about 15 patients who later progressed to ophthalmopathy tested prospective prediction of ophthalmopathy. According to the paper, TCR Vbeta CDR3 sequencing was carried out on over 130 peripheral blood samples, which came from approximately 41 ophthalmopathy, around 75 hyperthyroidism and roughly 17 progressor patients. The study also compared thyroid tissue and blood T-cell repertoires from several Graves' hyperthyroidism patients. The approximately 100 discovery patients were divided at random into training and test sets in a 7:3 ratio. After blood sampling, hyperthyroidism patients were treated with methimazole at a starting dose of 30 mg daily, and ophthalmopathy patients were treated with high-dose intravenous methylprednisolone.

General findings and caveats noted by the study authors: Most expanded thyroid clonotypes (frequency above 0.001) were also detected in blood, a finding suggesting that blood repertoires may reflect thyroid immune responses. During validation, the model predicted progression to ophthalmopathy a median of roughly six months ahead of onset, with almost 71% sensitivity and more than 72% specificity. A 13 V-J signature model separated ophthalmopathy from stable hyperthyroidism, with around 88% sensitivity and about 81% specificity in cross-validation and 80%/75% in testing. No statistical method was used to fix the sample size in advance, and group allocation was not hidden from the investigators.

Note on this clonotype: No cognate antigen has been identified for it. Nothing much larger sits one base from this clone, and base qualities are not available.

The CDR3 holds 14 amino acids from the cysteine to the phenylalanine. Only the CDR3 portion is preserved as DNA: 42 bases, with reading frame beginning at the first base. V is pruned by 7 bases and J by 0 bases, leaving 2 bases of the junction without a gene match. Via the germline V gene, CDR1 is ENHRY and CDR2 SYGVKD. In the ophthalmopathy patients, disease was moderately to severely active, with a Clinical Activity Score of 3 or more, a NOSPECS grade of 4 or more, and a duration of less than 3 months. The study excluded patients with uncontrolled infections, other autoimmune diseases, pregnancy or lactation. Diagnoses relied on clinical symptoms, serum thyroxine and TRAb, thyroid ultrasound and orbital computed tomography. PBMCs were isolated from approximately 10 ml of fresh peripheral blood by Ficoll-Paque density gradient centrifugation. Total RNA was extracted with Trizol reagent, and quality was checked on an Agilent 2100 Bioanalyzer.

The TCR beta CDR3 regions were amplified from RNA transcripts. A first-round RT-PCR of the TCR CDR3 used the HTBI primer set with the Qiagen OneStep RT-PCR kit. The libraries were constructed in a second round of multiplex PCR and then size-selected and purified. The libraries were sequenced on an Illumina HiSeq2000 using paired-end 100 bp reads. The authors' analysis ran thus. SOAPnuke was used to process the raw data, with reads discarded if the reads contained adapters or uncalled bases, had a mean Phred below 15, or lacked an exact constant-primer or identifier match. COPE v1.2.5 was used to merge the high-quality paired reads, and each unique nucleotide sequence was defined as a clonotype. Clonotypes were aligned to IMGT TRBV, TRBD and TRBJ reference segments using MiTCR v1.1. The analysis was restricted to V-J combinations with a frequency above 0.0001, which together covered just over 98% of the repertoires. A TCS score was defined as the ratio of F50 (clonal expansion) to E x V (chaos), with BLOSUM62-based TCRdist applied between CDR3 peptides within each V-J. Welch's t-statistics and random forest reduced around 510 V-J features to about 12, which were used in a naive Bayes classifier (R e1071). TCRdb reran the public reads through fastp at Q25 and MiXCR, keeping productive beta chains. When rows share a CDR3 protein, they turn into one entry using the most common DNA and genes. In this record, the V and J calls reflect TCRdb's handling and not the investigators' own analysis. A total of hundreds of thousands of distinct CDR3 sequences appear in this sample, nearly 20% of them only once. Roughly 44% of the sample lies in the top ten.

Material for sequencing was blood. The receptor was isolated from a man aged 40-49 years with Graves' ophthalmopathy. Here the chain combines TRBV10-3 and TRBJ2-2, with TRBD1 matching 7 junction bases. The DNA sequence is as follows: TGTGCCATCAAGCAGGGGGCGAACACCGGGGAGCTGTTTTTT. Its protein product is CAIKQGANTGELFF.